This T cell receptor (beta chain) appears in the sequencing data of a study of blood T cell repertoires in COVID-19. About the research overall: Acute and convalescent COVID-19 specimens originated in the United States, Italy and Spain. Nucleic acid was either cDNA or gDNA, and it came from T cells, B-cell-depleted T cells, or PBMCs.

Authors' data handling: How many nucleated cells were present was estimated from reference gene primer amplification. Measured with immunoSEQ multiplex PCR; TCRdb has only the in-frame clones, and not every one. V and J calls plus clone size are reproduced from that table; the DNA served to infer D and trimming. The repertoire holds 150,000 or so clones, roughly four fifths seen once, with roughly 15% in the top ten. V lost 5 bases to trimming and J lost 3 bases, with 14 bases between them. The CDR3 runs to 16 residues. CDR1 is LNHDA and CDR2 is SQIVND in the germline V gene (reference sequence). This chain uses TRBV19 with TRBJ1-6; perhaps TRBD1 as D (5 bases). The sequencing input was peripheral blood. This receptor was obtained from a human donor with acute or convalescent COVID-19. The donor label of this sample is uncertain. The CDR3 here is CASSQPPGFYNSPLHF. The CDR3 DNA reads TGTGCCAGTAGTCAGCCCCCAGGGTTCTATAATTCACCCCTCCACTTT. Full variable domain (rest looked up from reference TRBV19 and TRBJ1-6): DGGITQSPKYLFRKEGQNVTLSCEQNLNHDAMYWYRQDPGQGLRLIYYSQIVNDFQKGDIAEGYSVSREKKESFPLTVTSAQKNPTAFYLCASSQPPGFYNSPLHFGNGTRLTVT.